This T cell receptor beta chain was documented in a study of vaccination effects on CD4 cells after COVID-19. In regard to this clone: Its antigen is unidentified.

TCRdb's copy holds only in-frame clones and misses some; the assay was immunoSEQ multiplex PCR. This table has around 63,000 clones, 75% appearing once. V was pared by 4 bases and J by 1 base, with 7 bases of the junction left unmatched. The CDR3 sequence is 16 residues long. In germline, CDR1 is MNHEY, CDR2 SVGAGI. Study conclusions and caveats: Both infection-induced and vaccine-induced clones contracted markedly at late post-vaccination timepoints. Early post-infection timepoints were missing from the study, which also had few convalescent patients.

Before sequencing took place, the ViraFEST assay used viral peptide pools to expand antigen-specific CD4+ T cells. Isolating CD4+ T cells followed roughly ten days of culture. The study found no prior SARS-CoV-2 infection in the vaccine recipients, who tested negative for nucleocapsid antibodies. Wells each received two million PBMC, cultured with around 10 IU/ml IL-2 and about 9 ug/ml peptides. Half-medium changes using IL-2 medium occurred on days 3 and 7. Sequencing was performed on CD4+ T cells from PBMCs cultured with HCoV-OC43 spike peptides, taken before COVID-19 vaccination. Subset described: HCoV-OC43 spike overlapping peptide pool stimulation. The receptor comes from a human donor who received a COVID-19 vaccine. This chain links TRBV6-5 with TRBJ2-4; 7 nucleotides agree with TRBD2. The CDR3 DNA is TGTGCCAGCAGTTCTCTGGGGGGGTCCGCCAAAAACATTCAGTACTTC. It specifies CASSSLGGSAKNIQYF.